This paragraph reports one T cell receptor (beta chain). Its antigen is currently unknown. This table comes from immunoSEQ multiplex PCR, and its TCRdb copy is limited to in-frame clones, with some not included. This repertoire shows under 150,000 clones, approximately 85% found once; its top ten account for approximately 8%. The CDR3 contains 16 residues. Germline V lookup: CDR1 LNHDA, CDR2 SQIVND (reference sequence). The ends lost 5 bases at V and 4 bases at J; junction bases unmatched: 10. This specimen belongs to a study of T cell responses to AZD1222 COVID-19 vaccine. Study-wide results and caveats: Donors in the cohort were predominantly white British and more often female, and clonal diversity was possibly underestimated.

This specimen was peripheral blood, taken 28 days after the second dose of the MenACWY control vaccine. The chain couples TRBV19 to TRBJ2-2; TRBD1 agrees at 7 bases. The sequence was obtained from an adult who received the MenACWY meningococcal vaccine as a control. CDR3 sequence: CASSQHLGQRTGELFF. CDR3 bases: TGTGCCAGTAGTCAACACCTGGGACAGCGCACCGGGGAGCTGTTTTTT.